This paragraph reports one T cell receptor (beta chain). No cognate antigen has been identified for it. There are no base qualities to consult, and no much larger clone falls within one base. The CDR3 holds 14 amino acids from the cysteine to the phenylalanine. Just CDR3 DNA is preserved here, 42 bases in frame from base 1. Sequences SGDLS (CDR1) and YYNGEE (CDR2) are obtained from the germline V gene. Clipping removes 1 base from V and 5 bases from J, with 1 as the unmatched junction base count. Participants in the prospective study were aged roughly 18 to 100 years, lived in some 24 United States geographic areas, and enrolled through a virtual design. To assign participants to cohorts, the prospective study relied on clinical history that participants themselves reported in a screening survey and a study questionnaire. Recovered participants in ImmuneRACE Cohort 3 were defined by two consecutive negative NP/OP PCR tests, clearance by a healthcare professional, or resolution of symptoms. Mobile phlebotomists in the prospective study collected whole blood, serum and a nasopharyngeal or oropharyngeal swab from every participant. Additional blood draws and questionnaires over an approximately two-month period could optionally be provided by prospective study participants. Before DNA extraction, blood samples from the prospective study were shipped at room temperature or frozen.

The data were taken from a study of blood T cell repertoires in COVID-19 (dated by TCRdb to the early 2020s). In the study overall: Samples from collaborators originated in the United States, Italy and Spain and spanned both the acute and convalescent phases of COVID-19. The prospective study material was composed of cDNA or gDNA derived from T cells, B-cell-depleted T cells, or PBMCs. Deeply sampled blood TCRbeta repertoires from subjects exposed to, actively infected with, or recovered from COVID-19 were included in the dataset. The repertoires were released in a freely available public database meant as a resource for research on the immune response to SARS-CoV-2. Samples were obtained from the ongoing ImmuneRACE study (first 160 participants) and from 950 to 1,500 subjects provided by 6 global collaborators. Sample metadata almost always included a de-identified subject ID, COVID-19 status, age in years and sex. HLA class I and class II types, where available, came from metadata supplied by the sample provider rather than from assay-based typing.

The immunoSEQ Assay, a bias-controlled multiplex PCR, was used to amplify TCRbeta CDR3 regions from genomic DNA. Per the original workflow: The number of nucleated cells in each sample was estimated by amplification of reference gene primers within the assay. To quantify the absolute abundance of each unique TCRbeta CDR3 rearrangement, sequence reads were collapsed and filtered. Productive Simpson clonality was computed per sample as the square root of Simpson's diversity index over productive rearrangements. TCRdb limited this immuneACCESS table to in-frame rearrangements with V and J called. A share of clones is missing; checked studies link under half to unresolved V genes, and the rest is unexplained. D and trimming were read from the DNA, whereas the V and J calls and clone size are those reported in that table. This sample lists about 300,000 clones; 80% to 90% were detected once. In total, the top ten clones hold around 4.6% of the sample.

Findings and caveats that apply to the study as a whole: How much clinical and demographic metadata was included differed by source and by participant, and the metadata was provided uncurated.

The chain employs TRBV9 and TRBJ2-5, with 11 middle bases fitting TRBD2. The source is a man under 40 who had recovered from COVID-19. The sample was PBMCs or T cells enriched from blood (not recorded which). For the CDR3, the sequence is CASSVRTSGETQYF. The bases are TGTGCCAGCAGCGTACGGACTAGCGGGGAGACCCAGTACTTC.